A single sample gave rise to the 10 T cell receptor beta chains below, sequenced in a study of early T cells in non-severe SARS-CoV-2 infection. Via MiXCR, TCRdb re-called the 5' RACE reads, giving one row per CDR3 protein. This sample has roughly 70,000 distinct CDR3 sequences; 13% occur once, and the top ten carry 4.5% to 6.5%. The sequenced sample consisted of whole blood. The receptors originated from an adult who was a healthcare worker with PCR-confirmed SARS-CoV-2 infection or an uninfected control (not recorded which).

There are many counts of this clonotype. J is TRBJ2-4 and V is TRBV12-3 or TRBV12-4; 9 bases align to TRBD1. Trimming took 6 bases from V and 8 from J; bases not matched to a gene: 11. This CDR3 is 15 amino acids long. The CDR3 loop is CASSSPTGGWDIQYF. CDR3 nucleotide sequence: TGTGCCAGCAGCTCCCCGACAGGGGGTTGGGACATTCAGTACTTC.

Only a few counts were recorded for this clonotype. V and J are TRBV6-2 or TRBV6-3 and TRBJ2-7; 14 nucleotides line up with TRBD2. Germline CDR1 and CDR2: MNHEY and SVGEGT. This CDR3 spans 16 amino acids. V was clipped by 6 bases and J by 9 bases; unmatched bases: 13. The CDR3 sequence: CASRPGLAGAGSRQYF. CDR3 nucleotide sequence: TGTGCCAGCAGGCCGGGACTAGCGGGAGCGGGCTCTCGGCAGTACTTC.

By sample share, this clonotype is medium-sized. The CDR3 reads CASSPKVGESYEQYF. In DNA, the CDR3 is TGTGCCAGCAGTCCGAAGGTAGGGGAATCCTACGAGCAGTACTTC. J is TRBJ2-7 and V is TRBV7-6; a possible D gene is TRBD1 (5 bases). V lost 6 bases and J 1 base, leaving 16 bases between the germline ends. CDR3 size: 15 residues. Germline-derived CDR1 and CDR2 are SGHVS and FNYEAQ.

This clonotype has a count of ten or more. The CDR3 DNA is TGTGCCAGCAGCTTAGGAGCGGCAGGGGGCATCGGGGAGCTGTTTTTT. Protein product: CASSLGAAGGIGELFF. V and J are TRBV7-6 and TRBJ2-2; TRBD1 matches at 8 bases. The CDR3 is 16 amino acids. V lost 1 base, J lost 7 bases, and 8 bases stayed unmatched. CDR1 and CDR2 from the germline V gene are SGHVS and FNYEAQ.

This clonotype was detected many times. V is TRBV29-1 and J is TRBJ2-4, with D perhaps TRBD1 (5 bases). There are 13 residues in the CDR3. The germline V gene encodes CDR1 SQVTM and CDR2 ANQGSEA. Trimming cost V 5 bases and J 0 bases, with 8 bases left between them. The CDR3 DNA reads TGCAGCGTTCCCCAGGGAGCCAAAAACATTCAGTACTTC. Translation gives CSVPQGAKNIQYF.

This clonotype was observed at least ten times. The J gene is TRBJ1-1, the V gene TRBV3-1; a weak D match, TRBD1 (6 bases). The length of the CDR3 is 14 residues. Germline CDR1 and CDR2: LGHDT and YNNKEL (reference sequence). Trimming pared 0 bases from V and 4 bases from J, leaving 9 bases between. The CDR3 coding sequence is TGTGCCAGCAGCCAAGAAGGGGGGATCACTGAAGCTTTCTTT. Translating gives CASSQEGGITEAFF.

V and J are TRBV6-5 and TRBJ2-2; D is possibly TRBD1 (6 bases). Germline lookup yields CDR1 MNHEY and CDR2 SVGAGI. This CDR3 comprises 15 residues. V lost 4 bases, J lost 5 bases, and 14 bases lay in between. CDR3 amino acids: CASSSKQGGTGELFF. The DNA of the CDR3 is TGTGCCAGCAGTTCAAAACAGGGTGGAACCGGGGAGCTGTTTTTT.

In this sample, this clonotype turned up many times. The chain joins TRBV9 to TRBJ2-7; 10 nucleotides line up with TRBD2. Germline V gives CDR1 SGDLS, CDR2 YYNGEE. Trimming removed 0 bases from V and 3 bases from J; junction bases left unmatched: 9. CDR3 length: 17 amino acids. CDR3 in DNA: TGTGCCAGCAGCGTAGATGCTAGCGGGGGAATTCTCTACGAGCAGTACTTC. Translation: CASSVDASGGILYEQYF.

The chain recombines TRBV30 with TRBJ2-2; no clear D gene. Trimming removed 5 bases from V and 6 bases from J, with 10 bases in between. The CDR3 is 12 amino acids. CDR1 and CDR2 (germline): GTSNPN, SVGIG (reference sequence). CDR3 sequence reads: CAWALAAGELFF. CDR3 coding DNA: TGTGCCTGGGCCCTTGCTGCCGGGGAGCTGTTTTTT.

This clonotype was seen repeatedly, ten times or more. The chain is built from TRBV20-1 and TRBJ2-1; the D call may be TRBD1 or TRBD2 (5 bases each). Germline CDR1 DFQATT, CDR2 SNEGSKA (reference sequence). This CDR3 has 16 residues. With 0 bases removed from V and 0 bases from J, the gap between germline ends came to 12 bases. The CDR3 coding sequence is TGCAGTGCTAGAGATCTCGAGGGGAGCTCCTACAATGAGCAGTTCTTC. Protein: CSARDLEGSSYNEQFF.